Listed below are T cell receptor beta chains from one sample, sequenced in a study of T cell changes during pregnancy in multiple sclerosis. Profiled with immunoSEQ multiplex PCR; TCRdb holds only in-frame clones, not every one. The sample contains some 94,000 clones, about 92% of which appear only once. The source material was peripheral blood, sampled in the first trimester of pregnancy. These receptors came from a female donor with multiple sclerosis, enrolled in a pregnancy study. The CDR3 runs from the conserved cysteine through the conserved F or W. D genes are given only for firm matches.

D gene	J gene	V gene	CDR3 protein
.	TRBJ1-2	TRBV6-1	CASSVGMGAGNYGYTF
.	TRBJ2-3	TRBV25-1	CASSDTGSTDTQYF
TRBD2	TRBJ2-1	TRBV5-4	CASSSGTSVVYQPNEQFF
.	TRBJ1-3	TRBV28	CASSLYTESPGNTIYF
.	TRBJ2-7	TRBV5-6	CASSLIQGWSYEQYF
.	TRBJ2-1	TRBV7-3	CASSLSGPYNEQFF
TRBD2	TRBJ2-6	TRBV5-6	CASSLGSAGVFSGANVLTF
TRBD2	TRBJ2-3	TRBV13	CASSLKLAESTDTQYF
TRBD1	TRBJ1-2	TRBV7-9	CASSPGTGYYGYTF
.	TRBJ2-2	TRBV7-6	CASSHRTGELFF
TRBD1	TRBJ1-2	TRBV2	CASSEGQVYGYTF
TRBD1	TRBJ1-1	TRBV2	CASSGEGQTNTEAFF
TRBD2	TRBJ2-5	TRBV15	CATSRGLAGSRQETQYF
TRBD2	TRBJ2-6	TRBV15	CATTALIGLAAGANVLTF
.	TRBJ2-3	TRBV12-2	CASRPGTSGRGGSTDTQYF
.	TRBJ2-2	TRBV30	CAWSPALLHTGELFF
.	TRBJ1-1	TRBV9	CASRAGRMNTEAFF
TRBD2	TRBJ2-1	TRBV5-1	CASSPSTSGSNEQFF
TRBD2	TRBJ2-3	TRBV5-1	CASRSGTSGRAHTQYF
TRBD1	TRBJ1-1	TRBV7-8	CASGTGQGNTEAFF
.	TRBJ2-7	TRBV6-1	CASSELQGFEQYF
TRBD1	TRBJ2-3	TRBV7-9	CASSLGQGSTDTQYF
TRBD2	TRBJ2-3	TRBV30	CAWSAFRTSGGHSTDTQYF
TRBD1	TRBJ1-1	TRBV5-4	CASSYQKDRGTEAFF
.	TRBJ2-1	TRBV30	CAWSALKQFF
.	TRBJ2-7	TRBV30	CAWSRVYEQYF
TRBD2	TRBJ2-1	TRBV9	CASSSRGGLAGGYSSYNEQFF
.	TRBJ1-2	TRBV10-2	CASSEFTNGGDGYTF
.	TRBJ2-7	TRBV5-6	CASSAGGASEQYF
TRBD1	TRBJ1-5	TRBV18	CASSPDRGIGNQPQHF
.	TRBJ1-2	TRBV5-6	CASSGGTGERGYGYTF
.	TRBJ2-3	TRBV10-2	CASSESDFPDTQYF
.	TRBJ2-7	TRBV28	CASLTGVAEQYF
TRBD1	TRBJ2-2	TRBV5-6	CASTNRGTAHTGELFF
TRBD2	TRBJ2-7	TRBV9	CASSEGLADSYEQYF
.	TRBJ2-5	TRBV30	CAWRGPGGPQYF
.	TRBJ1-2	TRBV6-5	CASSLAGANYGYTF
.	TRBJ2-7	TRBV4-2	CASTDPGAYEQYF
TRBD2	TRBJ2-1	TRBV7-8	CASSQKGLDYNEQFF
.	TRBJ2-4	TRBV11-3	CASSHGSNTGQYF
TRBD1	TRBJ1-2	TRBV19	CASTPLDRAYGYTF
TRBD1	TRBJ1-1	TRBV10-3	CAISQDRNMNTEAFF
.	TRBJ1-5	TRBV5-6	CASSWREAGQPQHF
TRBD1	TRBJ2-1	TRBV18	CASFRTGVDEQFF
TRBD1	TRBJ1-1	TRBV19	CASRTFDRAVSGGTEAFF
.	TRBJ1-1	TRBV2	CASSDGGSTEAFF
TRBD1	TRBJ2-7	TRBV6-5	CASRYGTGDYEQYF
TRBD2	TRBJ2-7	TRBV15	CATSARTSATYEQYF
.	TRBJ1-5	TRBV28	CASRRAGGSNQPQHF
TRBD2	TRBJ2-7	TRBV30	CAWSEGLAAHYEQYF
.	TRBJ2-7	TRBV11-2	CASSLDAGYEQYF
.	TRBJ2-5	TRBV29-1	CSVDQPGAQETQYF
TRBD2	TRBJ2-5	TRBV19	CASGTSGRFPGETQYF
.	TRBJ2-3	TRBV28	CASSLVQFTDTQYF
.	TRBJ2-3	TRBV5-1	CASSPVVGTDTQYF
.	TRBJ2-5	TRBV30	CAWSIGSWETQYF
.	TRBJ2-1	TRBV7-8	CASSSEGTPVF
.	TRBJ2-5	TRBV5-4	CASSLSDPTTQYF
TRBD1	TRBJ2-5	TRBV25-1	CASSEPNRGLYQETQYF